This TCR beta chain is from a study of T cell responses to AZD1222 COVID-19 vaccine. Per the germline V gene, CDR1 is MNHEY and CDR2 is SVGAGI. The CDR3 extends over 14 amino acids. V lost 5 bases to trimming and J lost 9 bases; unmatched junction nucleotides: 7. Assay: immunoSEQ multiplex PCR; the TCRdb copy retains only in-frame clones and omits some. The sample lists just over 90,000 clones; 85% to 90% were seen once. The chain carries TRBV6-5 and TRBJ2-1, with 10 bases matching TRBD2. The receptor comes from an adult who received the AZD1222 COVID-19 vaccine. This specimen was peripheral blood, taken 28 days after the second AZD1222 dose. The CDR3 spells CASSSSWTSGEQFF. The CDR3 region has the DNA TGTGCCAGCAGTAGCTCCTGGACTAGCGGTGAGCAGTTCTTC.